This passage covers 26 T cell receptor beta chains from one sample sequenced in a study of early stage breast cancer tumors. Data came from immunoSEQ multiplex PCR; TCRdb stores just in-frame clones and leaves some out. The sample includes 45,000 to 60,000 clones, 80% to 95% of them seen just once. The sample consisted of blood. The receptors here all came from a person aged 70 to 79 with breast cancer.

The chain recombines TRBV10-2 with TRBJ1-1, with a weak D call TRBD1 (5 bases). Trimming took off 5 bases at V and 12 bases at J, with 16 bases between the two ends. CDR3 length: 12 amino acids. Germline V gene data show CDR1 as WSHSY and CDR2 as SAAADI. CDR3 coding DNA: TGCGCCAGCAGTCCACAGGTTATAGTTTCTTTCTTT. This encodes CASSPQVIVSFF.

The chain recombines TRBV7-3 with TRBJ2-6, with TRBD2 as a possible D gene (5 bases). This CDR3 contains 13 residues. Germline V gene sequence: CDR1 SGHTA, CDR2 FQGTGA. V was pared by 0 bases and J by 9 bases, with 6 bases between. The CDR3 is CASSLTLDNVLTF. CDR3 nucleotides: TGTGCCAGCAGCTTAACACTAGACAACGTCCTGACTTTC.

The rearrangement uses TRBV15 and TRBJ2-3, with D maybe TRBD2 (6 bases). The CDR3 has 15 amino acids. Germline CDR1 is LNHNV and CDR2 is YYDKDF (reference sequence). Deletions cut 3 bases from V and 2 bases from J, with 12 bases between. CDR3: CATSREGLLTDTQYF. CDR3 sequence (DNA): TGTGCCACCAGCAGGGAGGGACTGCTCACAGATACGCAGTATTTT.

CDR3 nucleotide sequence: TGTGCCAGCAGCGTTGGGACAGAGGGCTACGAGCAGTACTTC. It is translated as CASSVGTEGYEQYF. This chain joins TRBV9 and TRBJ2-7; TRBD1 matches 7 bases. V lost 2 bases to trimming and J lost 3 bases; unmatched junction nucleotides: 5. CDR3 length: 14 residues. The V gene's germline CDR1 is SGDLS and CDR2 YYNGEE.

The J gene is TRBJ2-3, the V gene TRBV9; TRBD2 aligns across 11 bases. The V gene's germline CDR1 is SGDLS and CDR2 YYNGEE. The CDR3 is 15 residues long. Trimming at V came to 3 bases and at J to 9 bases, leaving 9 bases not matched to a gene. The CDR3 reads CASSGTGLAVETQYF. Here the CDR3 DNA reads TGTGCCAGCAGCGGGACGGGACTAGCGGTTGAGACGCAGTATTTT.

This clone has only one observation. The gene calls are TRBV15 and TRBJ1-3, with D perhaps TRBD1 (5 bases). Germline lookup yields CDR1 LNHNV and CDR2 YYDKDF (reference sequence). Trimming removed 4 bases from V and 1 base from J, with 11 bases in between. The CDR3 totals 15 residues. The CDR3 DNA reads TGTGCCACCAGCATGGCAAGGGGTTCTGGAAACACCATATATTTT. Protein sequence: CATSMARGSGNTIYF.

The chain links TRBV4-3 to TRBJ2-7; perhaps TRBD2 as D (7 bases). Per germline, CDR1 LGHNA and CDR2 YSLEER. V was trimmed by 0 bases and J by 2 bases, leaving 14 bases between them. This CDR3 contains 16 residues. This chain's CDR3 is CASSQEGRGGAYEQYF. In nucleotides, the CDR3 is TGCGCCAGCAGCCAAGAGGGAAGGGGGGGTGCCTACGAGCAGTACTTC.

The V and J genes are TRBV11-2 and TRBJ2-5; 11 nucleotides line up with TRBD2. The CDR3 totals 15 residues. Germline V CDR1 and CDR2: SGHAT, FQNNGV. The J segment lost 1 base and the V segment lost 3 bases, leaving 1 base of the junction unmatched. This CDR3 reads CASSFTSGSQETQYF. CDR3 DNA sequence: TGTGCCAGCAGCTTCACTAGCGGGAGCCAAGAGACCCAGTACTTC.

The rearrangement links TRBV7-2 to TRBJ2-7; D is possibly TRBD2 (6 bases). The V gene lost 2 bases and the J gene lost 2 bases, with 13 bases spanning the gap. Germline lookup yields CDR1 SGHTA and CDR2 FQGNSA. The CDR3 loop spans 15 amino acids. CDR3 bases: TGTGCCAGCAGCTTATGGGCGGGGCCAACCTACGAGCAGTACTTC. Its translation is CASSLWAGPTYEQYF.

The chain couples TRBV5-4 to TRBJ2-7, with TRBD1 matching 10 bases. V lost 4 bases to trimming and J lost 3 bases; unmatched junction nucleotides: 7. The germline CDR1 and CDR2 sequences are SGHNT and YYREEE (reference sequence). The CDR3 is 15 amino acids. The CDR3 region is CASSGMGQGIYEQYF. CDR3 nucleotide sequence: TGTGCCAGCAGCGGGATGGGACAGGGGATCTACGAGCAGTACTTC.

The V gene is TRBV4-2, the J gene TRBJ1-5; 8 bases agree with TRBD1. Trimming removed 3 bases from V and 0 bases from J; junction bases left unmatched: 1. The CDR3 extends over 15 amino acids. The germline CDR1 and CDR2 sequences are LGHNA and YNFKEQ. The DNA for the CDR3 is TGTGCCAGCAGCCAGCAGGGGGCTAGCAATCAGCCCCAGCATTTT. It is translated as CASSQQGASNQPQHF.

The gene calls are TRBV19 and TRBJ1-1, with TRBD1 as a possible D gene (6 bases). This CDR3 region has 16 residues. Per germline, CDR1 LNHDA and CDR2 SQIVND (reference sequence). The V and J ends lost 4 bases and 1 base respectively, with 16 bases between them. This CDR3 reads CASSNPTQGWNTEAFF. CDR3 DNA sequence: TGTGCCAGTAGTAACCCCACACAGGGTTGGAACACTGAAGCTTTCTTT.

The rearrangement uses TRBV19 and TRBJ2-1, with 10 bases that match TRBD2. Germline V gives CDR1 LNHDA, CDR2 SQIVND (reference sequence). V dropped 4 bases and J dropped 7; count of bases not matched to a gene: 4. This CDR3 is built from 14 residues. Written as DNA, the CDR3 is TGTGCCAGTAGTAGAGCTAGCGGGAGAAATGAGCAGTTCTTC. Protein product: CASSRASGRNEQFF.

The rearrangement links TRBV7-8 to TRBJ2-2; unclear D gene. Trimming removed 2 bases from V and 8 bases from J, with 6 bases in between. The CDR3 loop spans 12 amino acids. The germline gives CDR1 SGHVS, CDR2 FQNEAQ. CDR3 protein: CASSLFRGELFF. As DNA, the CDR3 is TGTGCCAGCAGCTTATTCAGAGGGGAGCTGTTTTTT.

The V gene is TRBV7-2, the J gene TRBJ2-7; TRBD2 aligns across 11 bases. The CDR3 loop spans 14 amino acids. Trimming cost V 3 bases and J 6 bases; bases outside gene matches: 4. In germline, CDR1 is SGHTA, CDR2 FQGNSA. The CDR3 reads CASSFSGGASEQYF. The CDR3 DNA sequence: TGTGCCAGCAGCTTTAGCGGGGGGGCCTCCGAGCAGTACTTC.

This chain joins TRBV4-2 and TRBJ1-5, with 7 bases that match TRBD1. The V segment lost 0 bases and the J segment 3 bases; nucleotides outside the gene matches: 5. CDR1 and CDR2 (germline): LGHNA, YNFKEQ. CDR3 length: 16 residues. The CDR3 loop reads CASSQDNDRDNQPQHF. The DNA of the CDR3 is TGTGCCAGCAGCCAAGATAATGACAGGGACAATCAGCCCCAGCATTTT.

The gene calls are TRBV14 and TRBJ2-3, with 7 nucleotides matching TRBD2. The CDR3 has 16 residues. V shed 4 bases and J 1 base; nucleotides not matched to a gene: 8. Germline CDR1 and CDR2: SGHDN and FVKESK. The CDR3 region is CASSRKSGGGTDTQYF. In DNA, the CDR3 is TGTGCCAGCAGCCGGAAATCGGGAGGTGGCACAGATACGCAGTATTTT.

The V gene is TRBV30, the J gene TRBJ2-1; TRBD2 aligns across 8 bases. J lost 15 bases, V lost 2 bases, and 12 bases had no gene match. This CDR3 contains 13 residues. Germline CDR1 GTSNPN, CDR2 SVGIG (reference sequence). The CDR3 loop reads CAWSHVTGLAGFF. CDR3 nucleotides: TGTGCCTGGAGTCACGTAACCGGTCTAGCGGGGTTCTTC.

The genes are TRBV2 and TRBJ1-6, with TRBD1 matching 9 bases. Germline V gene data show CDR1 as SNHLY and CDR2 as FYNNEI. The CDR3 length is 14 residues. The ends lost 6 bases at V and 10 bases at J; junction bases unmatched: 7. The CDR3 region is CASSRQGVRSPLHF. The DNA of the CDR3 is TGTGCCAGCAGCCGACAGGGGGTCCGATCACCCCTCCACTTT.

The V and J genes are TRBV5-1 and TRBJ1-1, with TRBD1 identical over 8 bases. The CDR3 totals 13 residues. The V gene's germline CDR1 is SGHRS and CDR2 YFSETQ. V trimming: 7 bases; J trimming: 4 bases; junction bases outside the gene matches: 6. Here the CDR3 DNA reads TGCGCCAGCGGACAGGGAGGGGGCACTGAAGCTTTCTTT. Its protein is CASGQGGGTEAFF.

The chain is built from TRBV14 and TRBJ1-6; D not certain. Germline V gene data show CDR1 as SGHDN and CDR2 as FVKESK. The V end lost 5 bases, the J end lost 7 bases, and 15 bases lay between the germline ends. This CDR3 spans 15 amino acids. CDR3 nucleotide sequence: TGTGCCAGCAGCGTCCCCGGGTCGTGGAATTCACCCCTCCACTTT. As protein: CASSVPGSWNSPLHF. Together with reference TRBV14 and TRBJ1-6, the CDR3 gives the full variable domain: EAGVTQFPSHSVIEKGQTVTLRCDPISGHDNLYWYRRVMGKEIKFLLHFVKESKQDESGMPNNRFLAERTGGTYSTLKVQPAELEDSGVYFCASSVPGSWNSPLHFGNGTRLTVT.

The chain carries TRBV5-1 and TRBJ1-1; D gene uncertain. Trimming pared 1 base from V and 1 base from J, leaving 11 bases between. The CDR3 is 15 amino acids. Germline V gives CDR1 SGHRS, CDR2 YFSETQ. CDR3 in DNA: TGCGCCAGCAGCTTGTTCGAGGCGGGGAACACTGAAGCTTTCTTT. This sequence encodes CASSLFEAGNTEAFF. The whole variable domain, remainder taken from reference TRBV5-1 and TRBJ1-1, is KAGVTQTPRYLIKTRGQQVTLSCSPISGHRSVSWYQQTPGQGLQFLFEYFSETQRNKGNFPGRFSGRQFSNSRSEMNVSTLELGDSALYLCASSLFEAGNTEAFFGQGTRLTVV.

The chain recombines TRBV10-2 with TRBJ2-5; tentative D call: TRBD2 (7 bases). This CDR3 spans 17 amino acids. Trimming took 0 bases from V and 5 from J, leaving 19 bases between them. CDR1 WSHSY and CDR2 SAAADI come from the germline V gene. The DNA for the CDR3 is TGCGCCAGCAGTGAGTCGAAGAGGGGGGGCGTTCCTGAGACCCAGTACTTC. Protein product: CASSESKRGGVPETQYF.

V gene TRBV19 combines with J gene TRBJ2-1; TRBD2 matches at 12 bases. The CDR3 totals 16 residues. CDR1 is LNHDA and CDR2 is SQIVND in the germline V gene (reference sequence). The V gene end was trimmed by 3 bases and the J gene end by 7 bases; junction bases not matched to a gene: 7. The CDR3 reads CASSIGRLAGENEQFF. CDR3 bases: TGTGCCAGTAGTATTGGGAGACTAGCGGGAGAGAATGAGCAGTTCTTC. Looking up the rest from reference TRBV19 and TRBJ2-1 gives the full variable domain: DGGITQSPKYLFRKEGQNVTLSCEQNLNHDAMYWYRQDPGQGLRLIYYSQIVNDFQKGDIAEGYSVSREKKESFPLTVTSAQKNPTAFYLCASSIGRLAGENEQFFGPGTRLTVL.

This clone was recorded a few times. The chain joins TRBV28 to TRBJ2-7; D may be TRBD2 (7 bases). This CDR3 has 14 residues. V lost 1 base and J lost 6, with 13 bases in between. The germline CDR1 and CDR2 sequences are MDHEN and SYDVKM. The CDR3 sequence is CASSLSGERGEQYF. The CDR3 region has the DNA TGTGCCAGCAGTTTATCAGGGGAGCGGGGCGAGCAGTACTTC.

V and J are TRBV19 and TRBJ2-3; D uncertain. Germline CDR1 is LNHDA and CDR2 is SQIVND (reference sequence). Trimming removed 1 base at V and 4 bases at J, with 12 bases between. The CDR3 loop spans 15 amino acids. The CDR3 loop reads CASSIASGSADTQYF. The CDR3 coding sequence is TGTGCCAGTAGTATAGCCTCTGGCTCCGCAGATACGCAGTATTTT. Variable domain in full (rest from reference TRBV19 and TRBJ2-3): DGGITQSPKYLFRKEGQNVTLSCEQNLNHDAMYWYRQDPGQGLRLIYYSQIVNDFQKGDIAEGYSVSREKKESFPLTVTSAQKNPTAFYLCASSIASGSADTQYFGPGTRLTVL.